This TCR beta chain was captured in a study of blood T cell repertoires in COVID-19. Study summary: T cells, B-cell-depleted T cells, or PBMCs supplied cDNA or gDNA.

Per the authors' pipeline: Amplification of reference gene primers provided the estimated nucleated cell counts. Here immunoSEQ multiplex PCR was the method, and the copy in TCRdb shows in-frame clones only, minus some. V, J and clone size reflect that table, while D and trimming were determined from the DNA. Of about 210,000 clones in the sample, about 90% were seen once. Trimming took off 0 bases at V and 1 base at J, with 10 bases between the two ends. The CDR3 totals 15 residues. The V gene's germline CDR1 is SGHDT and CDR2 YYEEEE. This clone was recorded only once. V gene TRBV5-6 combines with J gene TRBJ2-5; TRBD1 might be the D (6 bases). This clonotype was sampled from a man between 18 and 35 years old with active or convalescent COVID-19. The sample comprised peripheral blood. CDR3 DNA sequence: TGTGCCAGCAGCTTGGGGCGACAGGCCCAAGAGACCCAGTACTTC. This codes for CASSLGRQAQETQYF.